Below, 2 T cell receptor beta chains from the same sample are listed, as sequenced in a study of T-cell reconstitution after alpha-beta-depleted transplantation in children. For TCRbeta, the library was prepared with unique molecular identifiers. One entry per CDR3 protein, called by TCRdb with MiXCR from the PCR reads. The data hold around 600,000 distinct CDR3 sequences, with roughly 17% observed a single time. The sequencing used PBMCs from the stem cell graft donor, collected from the stem cell graft. These receptors originate from a human donor who donated a stem cell graft to a child with acute myeloid leukemia.

This chain uses TRBV7-9 with TRBJ2-2; D might be TRBD2 (7 bases). The V gene's germline CDR1 is SEHNR and CDR2 FQNEAQ (reference sequence). V lost 5 bases to trimming and J lost 4 bases, with 17 bases between them. The CDR3 extends over 16 amino acids. The CDR3 sequence: CASSTPQGGGTGELFF. CDR3 nucleotide sequence: TGTGCCAGCAGCACCCCGCAGGGAGGGGGCACCGGGGAGCTGTTTTTT.

This clonotype was observed at least ten times. The rearrangement uses TRBV20-1 and TRBJ2-1; 10 bases map to TRBD2. There are 15 residues in the CDR3. With V trimmed by 5 bases and J by 6 bases, 10 bases remained unmatched. The germline gives CDR1 DFQATT, CDR2 SNEGSKA (reference sequence). The CDR3, as DNA: TGCAGTGCTCCCTTGACTAGCGGGCTTCGCAATGAGCAGTTCTTC. Encoded protein: CSAPLTSGLRNEQFF.